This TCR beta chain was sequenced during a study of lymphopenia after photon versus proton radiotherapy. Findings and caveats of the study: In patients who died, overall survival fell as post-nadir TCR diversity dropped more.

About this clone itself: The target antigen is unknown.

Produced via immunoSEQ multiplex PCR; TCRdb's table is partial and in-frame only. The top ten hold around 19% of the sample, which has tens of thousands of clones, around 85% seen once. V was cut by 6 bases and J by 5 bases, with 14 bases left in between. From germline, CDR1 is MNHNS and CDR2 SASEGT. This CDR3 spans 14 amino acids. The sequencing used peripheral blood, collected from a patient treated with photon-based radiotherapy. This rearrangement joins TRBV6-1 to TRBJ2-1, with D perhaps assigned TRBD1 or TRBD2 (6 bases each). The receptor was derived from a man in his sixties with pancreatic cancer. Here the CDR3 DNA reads TGTGCCAGCAGCGGAGGGACATTCAACAATGAGCAGTTCTTC. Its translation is CASSGGTFNNEQFF.